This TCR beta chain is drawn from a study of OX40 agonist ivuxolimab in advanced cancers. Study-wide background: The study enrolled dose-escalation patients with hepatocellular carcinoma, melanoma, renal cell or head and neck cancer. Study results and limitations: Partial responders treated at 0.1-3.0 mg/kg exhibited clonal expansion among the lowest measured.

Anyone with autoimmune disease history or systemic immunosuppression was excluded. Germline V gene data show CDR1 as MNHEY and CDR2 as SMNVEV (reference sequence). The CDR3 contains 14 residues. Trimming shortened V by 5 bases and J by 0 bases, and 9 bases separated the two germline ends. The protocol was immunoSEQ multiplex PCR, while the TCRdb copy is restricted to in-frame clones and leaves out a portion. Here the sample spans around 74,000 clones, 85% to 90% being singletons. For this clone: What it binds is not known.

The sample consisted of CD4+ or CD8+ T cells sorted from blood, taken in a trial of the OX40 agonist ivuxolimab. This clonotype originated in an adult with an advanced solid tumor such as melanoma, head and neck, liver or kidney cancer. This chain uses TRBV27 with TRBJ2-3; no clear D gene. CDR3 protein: CASSPLGSTDTQYF. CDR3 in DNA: TGTGCCAGCAGTCCCCTCGGAAGCACAGATACGCAGTATTTT.